This TCR beta chain comes out of a study of shared clonotypes between healthy human individuals. Study background: A couple of women and a few men aged 18 to 49 served as donors. Three CD4 naive, three CD4 memory, two CD8 naive and one CD8 memory plate were used per donor.

Replicate PCRs from sorted subsets contained roughly 200 ng DNA, which is around 29,000 T cell genomes. TCRdb's copy holds only in-frame clones and misses some; the assay was immunoSEQ multiplex PCR. This sample has around 610,000 clones, with approximately 96% found just once. Germline CDR1 is MDHEN and CDR2 is SYDVKM. The CDR3 runs to 16 residues. V lost 6 bases and J lost 2; bases outside the gene matches: 7. As defined, naive CD8 cells were CD45RO-negative and positively selected for CCR7, with terminally differentiated effector memory CD45RA+ cells excluded. Within Nashville, Tennessee resided all donors, each a Caucasian adult.

The source is a woman between 25 and 40 years old in good health. The sequenced sample was naive CD8+ T cells sorted from blood. This chain joins TRBV28 and TRBJ1-6; 7 bases agree with TRBD1. DNA of the CDR3: TGTGCCAGCAGGCTACAAGACAGGGCCTATAATTCACCCCTCCACTTT. Its protein product is CASRLQDRAYNSPLHF.